This T cell receptor beta chain was retrieved from a study of blood T cell repertoires in COVID-19. This CDR3 is 13 amino acids long. Germline CDR1 is MNHEY and CDR2 is SVGAGI. V shed 7 bases and J 4 bases; nucleotides not matched to a gene: 6. TCRdb's table, derived via immunoSEQ multiplex PCR, lists solely in-frame clones and lacks some. The sample holds roughly 49,000 clones; roughly 90% are singletons and the top ten take less than 10%. The chain couples TRBV6-5 to TRBJ1-1; 7 nucleotides agree with TRBD1. The TCR originated in an elderly woman with acute or convalescent COVID-19. The sequenced sample consisted of peripheral blood. The CDR3 DNA reads as TGTGCCAGCAAAGACAGGGAAGGCACTGAAGCTTTCTTT. It encodes CASKDREGTEAFF.